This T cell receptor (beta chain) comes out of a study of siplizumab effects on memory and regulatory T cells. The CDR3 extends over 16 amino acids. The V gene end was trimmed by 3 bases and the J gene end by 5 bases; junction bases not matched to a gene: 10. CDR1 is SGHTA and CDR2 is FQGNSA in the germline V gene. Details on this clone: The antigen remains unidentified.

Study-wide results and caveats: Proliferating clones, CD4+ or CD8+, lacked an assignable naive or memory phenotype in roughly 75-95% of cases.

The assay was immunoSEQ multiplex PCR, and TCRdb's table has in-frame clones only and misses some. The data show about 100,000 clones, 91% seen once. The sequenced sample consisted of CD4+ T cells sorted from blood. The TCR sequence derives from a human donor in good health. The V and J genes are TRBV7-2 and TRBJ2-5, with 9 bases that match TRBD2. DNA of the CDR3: TGTGCCAGCAGCTTTAATAGCGGGGGATTGGGGGAGACCCAGTACTTC. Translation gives CASSFNSGGLGETQYF. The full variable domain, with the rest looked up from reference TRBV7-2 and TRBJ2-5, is GAGVSQSPSNKVTEKGKDVELRCDPISGHTALYWYRQSLGQGLEFLIYFQGNSAPDKSGLPSDRFSAERTGGSVSTLTIQRTQQEDSAVYLCASSFNSGGLGETQYFGPGTRLLVL.